This passage covers 17 T cell receptor beta chains from one sample sequenced in a study of T cells in Graves' hyperthyroidism and ophthalmopathy. TCR beta CDR3 region amplification was performed from RNA transcripts. The primer set for the first-round RT-PCR of the TCR CDR3 was HTBI. One entry per CDR3 protein, called by TCRdb with MiXCR from the multiplex PCR reads. The sample lists more than 550,000 distinct CDR3 sequences, just under 45% seen once, with more than 7% in the top ten. Material: peripheral blood or thyroid tissue (not recorded which). Receptors were obtained from an adult man with Graves' disease, either hyperthyroidism or ophthalmopathy (not recorded which).

The rearrangement uses TRBV2 and TRBJ1-2; 7 positions agree with TRBD1. From germline, CDR1 is SNHLY and CDR2 FYNNEI. The CDR3 runs 12 residues. Trimming at V came to 6 bases and at J to 6 bases, leaving 4 bases not matched to a gene. CDR3 bases: TGTGCCAGCAGACCACAGGGGAATGGCTACACCTTC. Translated, it gives CASRPQGNGYTF.

In the case of this clonotype: Sequence at one end of the junction differs from germline and may be a read error. The chain uses TRBV7-9 and TRBJ2-6, with 11 bases lining up with TRBD1. The CDR3 has 14 amino acids. Looked up from germline, CDR1 is SEHNR and CDR2 is FQNEAQ (reference sequence). CDR3 in DNA: TGTGCCAGCAGCATGGGACAGGGGGGCAACGTCCTGACTTTC. Its translation: CASSMGQGGNVLTF.

This clonotype was counted at least ten times. The rearrangement joins TRBV29-1 to TRBJ1-6; D is ambiguous. Trimming pared 8 bases from V and 4 bases from J, leaving 18 bases between. This CDR3 has 15 amino acids. The germline gives CDR1 SQVTM, CDR2 ANQGSEA. The CDR3 loop is CSPDPTEQYNSPLHF. CDR3 in DNA: TGCAGCCCCGACCCGACGGAACAGTATAATTCACCCCTCCACTTT.

This clonotype was seen once. This chain links TRBV29-1 with TRBJ1-2, with D uncertain. CDR1 and CDR2 (germline): SQVTM, ANQGSEA. The CDR3 totals 12 residues. V lost 8 bases, J lost 4 bases, and 14 bases lay in between. The CDR3 DNA reads as TGCAGCTTAGATACGGGTGTCTATGGCTACACCTTC. Amino acids: CSLDTGVYGYTF.

J is TRBJ1-3 and V is TRBV29-1; maybe TRBD1 (5 bases). The CDR3 contains 14 residues. Per the germline V gene, CDR1 is SQVTM and CDR2 is ANQGSEA. Between the trimmed V and J ends, which lost 2 bases and 8 bases, there was a span of 16 bases. CDR3 amino acids: CSVETGGYGYTIYF. In DNA, the CDR3 is TGCAGCGTTGAAACAGGCGGCTATGGCTACACCATATATTTT.

This clonotype was counted many times. The V call is TRBV2, the J call TRBJ1-5; possible D gene TRBD1, 5 bases. Germline CDR1 reads SNHLY; CDR2 reads FYNNEI. The V and J ends lost 4 bases and 6 bases respectively, with 13 bases between them. The CDR3 extends over 14 amino acids. CDR3 sequence reads: CASSAGLGSQPQHF. CDR3 DNA sequence: TGTGCCAGCAGTGCGGGGCTGGGGAGTCAGCCCCAGCATTTT.

This clonotype has ten or more counts. V usage is TRBV12-3 or TRBV12-4 and J usage is TRBJ1-6, with no clear D. The CDR3 length is 15 residues. Trimming took 6 bases from V and 10 from J, leaving 19 bases between them. The CDR3 nucleotides read TGTGCCAGCAGCTCCCACTCCGTGTCAGGCTCACCCCTCCACTTT. Translated: CASSSHSVSGSPLHF.

The V gene is TRBV6-5, the J gene TRBJ1-2, with a possible D match to TRBD1 (6 bases). The CDR3 sequence is 15 residues long. V lost 2 bases to trimming and J lost 4 bases, with 14 bases between them. CDR1 and CDR2 from the germline V gene are MNHEY and SVGAGI. CDR3 nucleotide sequence: TGTGCCAGCAGTTACGTCGCAGACAGGACCTATGGCTACACCTTC. Amino acid sequence: CASSYVADRTYGYTF.

As regards this clonotype: As the CDR3 is not closed by the conserved phenylalanine or tryptophan, this likely results from a read error. No DNA is shown, since the ends of the CDR3 on it are uncertain; the CDR3 is the one TCRdb lists. The chain employs TRBV11-3 and TRBJ1-6; the table's D call, TRBD1, has no DNA check behind it. Per the germline V gene, CDR1 is SGHNT and CDR2 is YENEEA. The CDR3 has 15 residues if both end residues are counted. CDR3 protein: CASSRDRARNSPLQS.

The V and J genes are TRBV20-1 and TRBJ2-5, with 11 bases identical to TRBD2. The V and J ends lost 0 bases and 2 bases, in that order; junction bases with no gene match: 14. The CDR3 spans 19 residues. The germline CDR1 and CDR2 sequences are DFQATT and SNEGSKA (reference sequence). CDR3 sequence reads: CSARDTEPGLAELQETQYF. CDR3 bases: TGCAGTGCTAGAGATACAGAACCGGGACTAGCGGAACTACAAGAGACCCAGTACTTC.

The rearrangement joins TRBV25-1 to TRBJ1-1, with a possible D match to TRBD1 (6 bases). This CDR3 comprises 14 residues. V shed 1 base and J shed 2 bases, with 8 bases lying between them. Germline CDR1 reads MGHDK; CDR2 reads SYGVNS. CDR3 sequence reads: CASSELQGNTEAFF. In nucleotides, the CDR3 is TGTGCCAGCAGTGAATTACAGGGTAACACTGAAGCTTTCTTT. Variable domain in full (rest from reference TRBV25-1 and TRBJ1-1): EADIYQTPRYLVIGTGKKITLECSQTMGHDKMYWYQQDPGMELHLIHYSYGVNSTEKGDLSSESTVSRIRTEHFPLTLESARPSHTSQYLCASSELQGNTEAFFGQGTRLTVV.

The chain links TRBV2 to TRBJ2-7; 7 nucleotides match TRBD1. There are 13 residues in the CDR3. Germline loops: CDR1 SNHLY, CDR2 FYNNEI. V was clipped by 7 bases and J by 1 base; unmatched bases: 4. CDR3 in DNA: TGTGCCAGCACCCAGGGGGTTTCCTACGAGCAGTACTTC. It codes for CASTQGVSYEQYF.

The chain employs TRBV6-1 and TRBJ1-4, with D maybe TRBD1 (5 bases). In germline, CDR1 is MNHNS, CDR2 SASEGT. V lost 6 bases, J lost 5 bases, and 19 bases lay in between. The CDR3 extends over 16 amino acids. The CDR3 reads CASRNLATGQNEKLFF. DNA for the CDR3: TGTGCCAGCAGGAACTTAGCAACAGGACAAAATGAAAAACTGTTTTTT.

This rearrangement joins TRBV6-6 to TRBJ1-5; 10 nucleotides align to TRBD1. This CDR3 is built from 18 residues. V lost 5 bases, J lost 4 bases, and 14 bases stayed unmatched. From germline, CDR1 is MNHNY and CDR2 SVGAGI (reference sequence). The CDR3 loop is CASSPGTGATNPNQPQHF. In DNA, the CDR3 is TGTGCCAGCAGTCCGGGGACAGGGGCCACCAACCCTAATCAGCCCCAGCATTTT.

As concerns this clonotype: A much larger clone lies a single base off, so this may be a read error. The V gene is TRBV7-2, the J gene TRBJ2-7; D ambiguous. There are 16 residues in the CDR3. Germline V lookup: CDR1 SGHTA, CDR2 FQGNSA. V was clipped by 0 bases and J by 3 bases, with 15 bases between them. CDR3 loop: CASSLAGGSPGYEQYF. CDR3 DNA sequence: TGTGCCAGCAGCTTAGCAGGCGGTTCTCCAGGCTACGAGCAGTACTTC.

V usage is TRBV9 and J usage is TRBJ1-1; a weak D match, TRBD1 (5 bases). The CDR3 has 14 residues. With 2 bases removed from V and 7 bases from J, the gap between germline ends came to 15 bases. Germline V CDR1 and CDR2: SGDLS, YYNGEE. This CDR3 reads CASSVRAAGGEAFF. The CDR3 nucleotides read TGTGCCAGCAGCGTCCGAGCGGCCGGGGGTGAAGCTTTCTTT.

The sample holds many counts of this clonotype. J is TRBJ1-2 and V is TRBV7-9, with D possibly matching TRBD1 (5 bases). Germline CDR1 is SEHNR and CDR2 is FQNEAQ (reference sequence). The CDR3 is 13 amino acids. The ends were cut back, 5 bases at V and 6 bases at J, with 13 bases in the middle. The CDR3 DNA reads as TGTGCCAGCAGCGTCAGGGTGATCGATGGCTACACCTTC. Protein: CASSVRVIDGYTF.